This T cell receptor beta chain was captured in a study of T cells expressing NK-cell markers. Study details: HCMV serostatus: most of the eight sequenced donors positive, one negative.

The V gene's germline CDR1 is KGHSH and CDR2 LQKENI. This CDR3 region has 15 residues. In generating TCR beta cDNA, 5'RACE template switching with UMIs was used. TCRdb re-called the 5' RACE reads and shows each CDR3 protein once, DNA omitted. In all, the sample yields 350,000 to 400,000 distinct CDR3 sequences. The sequence was collected from a woman aged 45 to 65 in good health. Source material: blood T cells: a sorted CD56 or NKG2C T cell subset, CD4+ or CD8+ T cells, or bulk PBMC T cells (not recorded which). V gene TRBV18 combines with J gene TRBJ1-5; the TRBD1 assignment by TCRdb is unverifiable without DNA. This chain's CDR3 is CASSQRQGAGQPQHF.